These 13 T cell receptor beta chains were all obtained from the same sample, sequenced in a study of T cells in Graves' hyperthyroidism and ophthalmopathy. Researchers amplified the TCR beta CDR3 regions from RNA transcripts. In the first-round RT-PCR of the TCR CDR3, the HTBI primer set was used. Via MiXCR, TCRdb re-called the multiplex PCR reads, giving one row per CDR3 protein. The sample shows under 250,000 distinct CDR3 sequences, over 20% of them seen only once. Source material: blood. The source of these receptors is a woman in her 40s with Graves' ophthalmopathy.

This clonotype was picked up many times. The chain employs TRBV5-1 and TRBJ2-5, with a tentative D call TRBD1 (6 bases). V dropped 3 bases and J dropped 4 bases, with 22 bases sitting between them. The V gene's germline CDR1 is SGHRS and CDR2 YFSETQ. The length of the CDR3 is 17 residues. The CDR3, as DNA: TGCGCCAGCAGCTGGTCCGCAACAGGGATACGAGGAGAGACCCAGTACTTC. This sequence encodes CASSWSATGIRGETQYF.

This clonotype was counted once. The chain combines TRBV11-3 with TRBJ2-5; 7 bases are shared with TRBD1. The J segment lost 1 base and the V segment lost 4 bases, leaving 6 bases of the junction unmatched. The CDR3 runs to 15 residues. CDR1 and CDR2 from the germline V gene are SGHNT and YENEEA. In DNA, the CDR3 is TGTGCCAGCAGCTCCCCCCGGGACAGCCAAGAGACCCAGTACTTC. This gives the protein CASSSPRDSQETQYF.

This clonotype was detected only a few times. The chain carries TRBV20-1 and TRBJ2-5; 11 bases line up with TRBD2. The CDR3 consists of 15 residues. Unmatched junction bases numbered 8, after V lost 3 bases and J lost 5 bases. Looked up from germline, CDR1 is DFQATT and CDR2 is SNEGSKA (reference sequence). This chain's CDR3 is CSARDFLAGGETQYF. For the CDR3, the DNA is TGCAGTGCTAGGGACTTTCTAGCGGGAGGCGAGACCCAGTACTTC.

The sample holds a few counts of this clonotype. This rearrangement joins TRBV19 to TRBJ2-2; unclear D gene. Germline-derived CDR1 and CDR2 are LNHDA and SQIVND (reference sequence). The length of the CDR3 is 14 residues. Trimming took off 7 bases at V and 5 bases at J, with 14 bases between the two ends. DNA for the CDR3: TGTGCCAGTACGTCTCTTGACCGGACCGGGGAGCTGTTTTTT. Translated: CASTSLDRTGELFF.

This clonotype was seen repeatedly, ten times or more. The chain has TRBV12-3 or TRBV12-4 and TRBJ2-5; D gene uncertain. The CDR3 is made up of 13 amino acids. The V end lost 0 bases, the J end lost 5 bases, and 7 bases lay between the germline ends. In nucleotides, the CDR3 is TGTGCCAGCAGTTTAGCGTCCTTGGAGACCCAGTACTTC. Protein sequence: CASSLASLETQYF.

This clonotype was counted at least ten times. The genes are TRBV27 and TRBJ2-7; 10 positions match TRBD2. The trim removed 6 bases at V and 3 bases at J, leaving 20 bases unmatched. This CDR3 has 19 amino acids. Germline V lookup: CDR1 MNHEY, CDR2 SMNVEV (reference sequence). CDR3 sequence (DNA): TGTGCCAGCAGCAAAAATCCCTTTTCTAGCGGGAGTGGCGGCTACGAGCAGTACTTC. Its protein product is CASSKNPFSSGSGGYEQYF.

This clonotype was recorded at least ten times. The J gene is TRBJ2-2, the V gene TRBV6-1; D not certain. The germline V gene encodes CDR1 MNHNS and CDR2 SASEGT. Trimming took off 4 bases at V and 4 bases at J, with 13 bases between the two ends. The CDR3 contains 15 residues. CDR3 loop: CASSVAGPATGELFF. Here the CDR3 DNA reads TGTGCCAGCAGTGTGGCCGGCCCAGCCACCGGGGAGCTGTTTTTT.

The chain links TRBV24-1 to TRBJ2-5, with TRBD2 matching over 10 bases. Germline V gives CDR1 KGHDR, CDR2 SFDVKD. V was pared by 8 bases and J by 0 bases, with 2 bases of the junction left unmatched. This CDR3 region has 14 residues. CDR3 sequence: CATTGTSDQETQYF. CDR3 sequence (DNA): TGTGCCACCACCGGGACTAGCGACCAAGAGACCCAGTACTTC.

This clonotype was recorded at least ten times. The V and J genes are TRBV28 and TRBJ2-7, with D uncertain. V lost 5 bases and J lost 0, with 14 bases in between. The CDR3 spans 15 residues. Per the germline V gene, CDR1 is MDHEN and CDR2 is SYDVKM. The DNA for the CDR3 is TGTGCCAGCAGTCCTCCCCAGCCTAGCTCCTACGAGCAGTACTTC. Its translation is CASSPPQPSSYEQYF.

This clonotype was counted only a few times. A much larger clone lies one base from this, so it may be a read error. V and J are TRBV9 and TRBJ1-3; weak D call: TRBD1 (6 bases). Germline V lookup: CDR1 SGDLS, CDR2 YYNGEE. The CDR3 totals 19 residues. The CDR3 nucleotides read TGTGCCAGCAGCGAGGGACATGGGCCAGGCTTCTTCTCTGGAAACAACATATATTTT. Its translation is CASSEGHGPGFFSGNNIYF.

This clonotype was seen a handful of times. The CDR3 reads CAWSEQGRWKTEAFF. CDR3 nucleotide sequence: TGTGCCTGGAGTGAACAGGGAAGGTGGAAGACTGAAGCTTTCTTT. The J gene is TRBJ1-1, the V gene TRBV30; TRBD1 might be the D (6 bases). The CDR3 spans 15 residues. Deletions cut 1 base from V and 5 bases from J, with 17 bases between. Germline V gives CDR1 GTSNPN, CDR2 SVGIG (reference sequence).

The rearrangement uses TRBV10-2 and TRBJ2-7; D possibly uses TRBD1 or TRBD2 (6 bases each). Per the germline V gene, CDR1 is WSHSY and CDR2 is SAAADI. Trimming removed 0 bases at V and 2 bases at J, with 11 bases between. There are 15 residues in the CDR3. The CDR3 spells CASSESTGGPYEQYF. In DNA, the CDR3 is TGCGCCAGCAGTGAGTCGACCGGGGGCCCCTACGAGCAGTACTTC.

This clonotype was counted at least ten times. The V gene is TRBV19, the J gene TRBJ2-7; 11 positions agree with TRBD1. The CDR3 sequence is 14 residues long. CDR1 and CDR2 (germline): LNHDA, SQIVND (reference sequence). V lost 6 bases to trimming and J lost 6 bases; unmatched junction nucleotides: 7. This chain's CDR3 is CASSPGTGGIEQYF. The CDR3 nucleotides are TGTGCCAGTAGCCCCGGGACAGGGGGTATCGAGCAGTACTTC.